This T cell receptor beta chain stems from a study of PD-L1 blockade in urothelial cancer. Study context: Atezolizumab 1,200 mg was given intravenously every 3 weeks, starting 2014. Among blood samples, the median T cell count was about 130,000.

Patients each gave 1 to 8 samples, pretreatment and on-treatment. The CDR3 runs 15 residues. V shed 7 bases and J 7 bases; nucleotides not matched to a gene: 11. Germline V CDR1 and CDR2: MDHEN, SYDVKM. Produced via immunoSEQ multiplex PCR; TCRdb's table is partial and in-frame only. The repertoire holds some 19,000 clones, with nearly 90% as singletons. The clonotype comes from a woman aged 55-70 years with urothelial cancer. Sequences were derived from PBMCs, sampled around atezolizumab (anti-PD-L1) treatment. The V gene is TRBV28, the J gene TRBJ2-7, with 12 positions matching TRBD2. Here the CDR3 DNA reads TGTGCCAGCAACCGACTAGCGGGAGAAGTTTGGGAGCAGTACTTC. This codes for CASNRLAGEVWEQYF.